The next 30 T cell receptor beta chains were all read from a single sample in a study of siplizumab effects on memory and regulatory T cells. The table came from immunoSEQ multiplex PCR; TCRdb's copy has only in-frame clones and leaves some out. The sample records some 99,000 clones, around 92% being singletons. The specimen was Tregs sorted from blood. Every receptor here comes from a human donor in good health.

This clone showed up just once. CDR3 sequence: CASSPFTGTKIGVFF. CDR3 sequence (DNA): TGTGCCAGCAGTCCGTTCACCGGGACAAAAATCGGAGTTTTCTTT. This chain links TRBV27 with TRBJ1-1, with D perhaps TRBD1 (6 bases). Germline assignment: CDR1 MNHEY and CDR2 SMNVEV (reference sequence). V was pared by 5 bases and J by 13 bases, with 26 bases between. This CDR3 is built from 15 residues.

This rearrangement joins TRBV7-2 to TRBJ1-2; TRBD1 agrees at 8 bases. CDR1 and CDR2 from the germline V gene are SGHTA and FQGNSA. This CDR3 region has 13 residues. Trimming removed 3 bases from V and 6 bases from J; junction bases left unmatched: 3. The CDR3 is CASSLGQVHGYTF. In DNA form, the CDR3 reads TGTGCCAGCAGCTTGGGACAGGTCCATGGCTACACCTTC.

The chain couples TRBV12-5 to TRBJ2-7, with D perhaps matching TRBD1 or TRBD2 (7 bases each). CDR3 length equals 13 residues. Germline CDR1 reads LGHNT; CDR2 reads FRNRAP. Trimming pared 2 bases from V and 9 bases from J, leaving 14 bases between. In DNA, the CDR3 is TGTGCTAGTGGTTTGCCAGGGGGGGCAGGGCAGTACTTC. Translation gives CASGLPGGAGQYF.

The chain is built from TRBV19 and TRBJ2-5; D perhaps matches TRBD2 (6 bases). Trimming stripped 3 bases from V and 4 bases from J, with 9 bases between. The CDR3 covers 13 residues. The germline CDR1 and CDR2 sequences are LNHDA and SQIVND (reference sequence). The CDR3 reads CASSMRGGETQYF. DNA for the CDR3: TGTGCCAGTAGTATGCGGGGTGGAGAGACCCAGTACTTC.

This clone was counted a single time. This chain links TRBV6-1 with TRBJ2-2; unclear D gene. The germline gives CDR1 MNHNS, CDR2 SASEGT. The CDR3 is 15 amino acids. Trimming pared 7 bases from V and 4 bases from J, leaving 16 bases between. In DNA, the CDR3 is TGTGCCAGCACCCCCTTGCAAGACTCCACCGGGGAGCTGTTTTTT. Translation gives CASTPLQDSTGELFF.

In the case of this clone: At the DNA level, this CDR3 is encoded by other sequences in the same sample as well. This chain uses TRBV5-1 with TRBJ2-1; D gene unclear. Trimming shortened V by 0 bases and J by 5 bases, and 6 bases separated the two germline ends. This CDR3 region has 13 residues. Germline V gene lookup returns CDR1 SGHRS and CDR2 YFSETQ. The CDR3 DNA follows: TGCGCCAGCAGCTTGGCGGCAGACAATGAGCAGTTCTTC. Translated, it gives CASSLAADNEQFF.

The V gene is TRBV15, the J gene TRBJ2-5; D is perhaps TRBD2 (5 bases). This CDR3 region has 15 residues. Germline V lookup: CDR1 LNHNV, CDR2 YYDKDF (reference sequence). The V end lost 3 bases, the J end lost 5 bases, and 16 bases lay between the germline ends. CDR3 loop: CATSSAGFAGETQYF. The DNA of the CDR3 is TGTGCCACCAGCAGTGCGGGCTTTGCGGGCGAGACCCAGTACTTC.

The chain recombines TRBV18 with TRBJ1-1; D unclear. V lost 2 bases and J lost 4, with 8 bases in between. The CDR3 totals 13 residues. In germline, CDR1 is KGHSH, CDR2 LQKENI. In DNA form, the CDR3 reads TGTGCCAGCTCACCAGGGCTTTCCACTGAAGCTTTCTTT. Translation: CASSPGLSTEAFF.

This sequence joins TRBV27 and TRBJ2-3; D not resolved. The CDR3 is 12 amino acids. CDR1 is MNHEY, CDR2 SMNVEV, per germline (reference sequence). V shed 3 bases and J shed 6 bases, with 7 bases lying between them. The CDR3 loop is CASSFLGDTQYF. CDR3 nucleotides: TGTGCCAGCAGTTTCTTGGGGGATACGCAGTATTTT.

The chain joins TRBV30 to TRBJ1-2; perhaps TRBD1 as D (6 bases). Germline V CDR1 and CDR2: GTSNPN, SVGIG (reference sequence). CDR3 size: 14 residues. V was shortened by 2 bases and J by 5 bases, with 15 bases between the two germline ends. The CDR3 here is CAWSQYREVYGYTF. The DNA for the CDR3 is TGTGCCTGGAGTCAGTACAGGGAGGTATATGGCTACACCTTC.

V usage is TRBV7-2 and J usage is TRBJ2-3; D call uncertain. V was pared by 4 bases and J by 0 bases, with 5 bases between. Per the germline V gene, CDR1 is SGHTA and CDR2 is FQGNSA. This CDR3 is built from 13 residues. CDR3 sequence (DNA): TGTGCCAGCAGCTGGGTGAGCACAGATACGCAGTATTTT. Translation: CASSWVSTDTQYF.

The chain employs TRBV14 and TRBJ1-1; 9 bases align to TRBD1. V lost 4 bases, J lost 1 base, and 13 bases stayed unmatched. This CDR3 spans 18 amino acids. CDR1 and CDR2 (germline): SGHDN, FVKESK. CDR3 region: CASSRLQGANSKNTEAFF. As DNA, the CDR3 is TGTGCCAGCAGCCGGCTACAGGGGGCTAACAGTAAGAACACTGAAGCTTTCTTT.

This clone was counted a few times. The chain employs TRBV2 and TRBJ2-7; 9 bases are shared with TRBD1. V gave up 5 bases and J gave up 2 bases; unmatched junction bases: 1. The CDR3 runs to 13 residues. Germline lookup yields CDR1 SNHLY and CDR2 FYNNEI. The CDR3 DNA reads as TGTGCCAGCAGTCGACAGGGGGCCTACGAGCAGTACTTC. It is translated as CASSRQGAYEQYF.

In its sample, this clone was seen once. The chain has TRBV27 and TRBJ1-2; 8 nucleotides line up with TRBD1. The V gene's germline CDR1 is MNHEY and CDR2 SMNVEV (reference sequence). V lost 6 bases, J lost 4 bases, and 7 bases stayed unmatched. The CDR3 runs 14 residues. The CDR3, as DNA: TGTGCCAGCAGCAGGACAGGGCACCTCTATGGCTACACCTTC. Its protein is CASSRTGHLYGYTF.

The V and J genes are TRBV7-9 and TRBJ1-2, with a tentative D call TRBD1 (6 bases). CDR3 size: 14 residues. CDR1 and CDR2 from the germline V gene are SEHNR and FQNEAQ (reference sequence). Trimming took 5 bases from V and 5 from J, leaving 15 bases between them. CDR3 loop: CASSPFERGYGYTF. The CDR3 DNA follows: TGTGCCAGCAGCCCCTTTGAGAGGGGGTATGGCTACACCTTC.

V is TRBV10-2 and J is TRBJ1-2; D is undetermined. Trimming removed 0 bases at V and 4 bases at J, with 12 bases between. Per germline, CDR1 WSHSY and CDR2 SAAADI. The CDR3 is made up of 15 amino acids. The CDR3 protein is CASSESIIRVYGYTF. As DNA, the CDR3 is TGCGCCAGCAGTGAGTCGATTATTAGGGTCTATGGCTACACCTTC.

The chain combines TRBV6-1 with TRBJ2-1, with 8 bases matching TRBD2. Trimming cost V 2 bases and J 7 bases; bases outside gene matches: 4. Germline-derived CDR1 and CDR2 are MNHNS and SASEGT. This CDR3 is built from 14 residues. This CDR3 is CASSERTSGNEQFF. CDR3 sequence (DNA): TGTGCCAGCAGTGAACGTACTAGCGGTAATGAGCAGTTCTTC.

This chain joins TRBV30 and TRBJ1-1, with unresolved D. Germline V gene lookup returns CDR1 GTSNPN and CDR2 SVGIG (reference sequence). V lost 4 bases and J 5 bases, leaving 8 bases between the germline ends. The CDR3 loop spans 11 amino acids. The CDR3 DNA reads TGTGCCTGGATGTTCCGGACTGAAGCTTTCTTT. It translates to CAWMFRTEAFF.

CDR3: CASRSGTQPQHF. In DNA form, the CDR3 reads TGTGCCAGTCGATCTGGGACTCAGCCCCAGCATTTT. The chain carries TRBV6-5 and TRBJ1-5, with D perhaps TRBD1 (5 bases). Germline CDR1 and CDR2: MNHEY and SVGAGI. The CDR3 covers 12 residues. The V and J ends lost 9 bases and 6 bases respectively, with 12 bases between them.

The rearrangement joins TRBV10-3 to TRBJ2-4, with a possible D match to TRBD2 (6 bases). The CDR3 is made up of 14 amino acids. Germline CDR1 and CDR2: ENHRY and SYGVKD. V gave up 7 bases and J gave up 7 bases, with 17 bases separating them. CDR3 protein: CAIKSGVGTNIQYF. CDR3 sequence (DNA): TGTGCCATCAAATCGGGGGTAGGGACGAACATTCAGTACTTC.

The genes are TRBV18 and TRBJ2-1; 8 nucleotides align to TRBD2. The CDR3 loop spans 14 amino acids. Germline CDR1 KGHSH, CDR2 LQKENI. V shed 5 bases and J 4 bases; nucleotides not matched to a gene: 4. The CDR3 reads CASSVSGRYNEQFF. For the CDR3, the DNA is TGTGCCAGCTCAGTCAGCGGGAGATACAATGAGCAGTTCTTC.

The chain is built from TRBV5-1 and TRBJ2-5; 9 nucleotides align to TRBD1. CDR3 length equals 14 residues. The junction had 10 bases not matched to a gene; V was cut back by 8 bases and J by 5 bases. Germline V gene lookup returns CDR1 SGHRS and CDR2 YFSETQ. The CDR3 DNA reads TGCGCCAGTTACCGGGACAGGGAAGGGGAGACCCAGTACTTC. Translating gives CASYRDREGETQYF.

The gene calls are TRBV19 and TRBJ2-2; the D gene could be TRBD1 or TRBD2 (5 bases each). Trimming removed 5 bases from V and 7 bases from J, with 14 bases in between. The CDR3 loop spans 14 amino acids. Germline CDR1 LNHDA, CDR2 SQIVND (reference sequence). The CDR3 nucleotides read TGTGCCAGTAGTTCCCCCGGGGACCTCGGGGAGCTGTTTTTT. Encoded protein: CASSSPGDLGELFF.

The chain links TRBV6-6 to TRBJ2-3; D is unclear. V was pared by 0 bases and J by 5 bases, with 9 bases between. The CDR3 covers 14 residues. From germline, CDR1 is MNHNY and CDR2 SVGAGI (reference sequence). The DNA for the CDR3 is TGTGCCAGCAGTTACTCGTCGCTGGGAGATACGCAGTATTTT. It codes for CASSYSSLGDTQYF.

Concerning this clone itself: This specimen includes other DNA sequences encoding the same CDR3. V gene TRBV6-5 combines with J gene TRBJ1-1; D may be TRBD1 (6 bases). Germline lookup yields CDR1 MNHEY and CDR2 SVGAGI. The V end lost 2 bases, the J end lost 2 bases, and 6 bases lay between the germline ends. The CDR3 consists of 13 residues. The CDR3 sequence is CASSYGGNTEAFF. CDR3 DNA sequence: TGTGCCAGCAGTTACGGGGGCAACACTGAAGCTTTCTTT.

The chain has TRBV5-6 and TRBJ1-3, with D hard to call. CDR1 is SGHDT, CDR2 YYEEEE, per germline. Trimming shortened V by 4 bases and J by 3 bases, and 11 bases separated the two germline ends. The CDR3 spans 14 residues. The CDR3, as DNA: TGTGCCAGCAGCAACCGGCGGGGTGGAAACACCATATATTTT. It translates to CASSNRRGGNTIYF.

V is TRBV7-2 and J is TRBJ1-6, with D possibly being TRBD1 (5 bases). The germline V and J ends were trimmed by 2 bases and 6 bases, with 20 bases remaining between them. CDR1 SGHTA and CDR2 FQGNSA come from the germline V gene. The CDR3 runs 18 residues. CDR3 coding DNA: TGTGCCAGCAGCTTATCCCCCGGGGCCACCTATCGTAATTCACCCCTCCACTTT. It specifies CASSLSPGATYRNSPLHF.

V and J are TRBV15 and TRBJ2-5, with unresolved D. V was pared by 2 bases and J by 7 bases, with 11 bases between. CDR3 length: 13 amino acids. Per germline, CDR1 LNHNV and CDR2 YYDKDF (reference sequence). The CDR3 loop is CATSRSASGTQYF. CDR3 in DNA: TGTGCCACCAGCAGATCAGCCTCCGGGACCCAGTACTTC.

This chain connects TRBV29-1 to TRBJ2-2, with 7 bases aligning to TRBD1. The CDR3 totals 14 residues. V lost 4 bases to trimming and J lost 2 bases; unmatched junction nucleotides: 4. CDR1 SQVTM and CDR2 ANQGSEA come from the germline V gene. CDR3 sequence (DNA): TGCAGCGTTGTTGGGACAGCCAACACCGGGGAGCTGTTTTTT. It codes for CSVVGTANTGELFF.

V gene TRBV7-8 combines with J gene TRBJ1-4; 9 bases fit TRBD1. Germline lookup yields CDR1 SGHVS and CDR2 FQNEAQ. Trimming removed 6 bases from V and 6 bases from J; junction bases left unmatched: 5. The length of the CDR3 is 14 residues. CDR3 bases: TGTGCCAGCAGTCAGGACAGGGGCTATGAAAAACTGTTTTTT. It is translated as CASSQDRGYEKLFF.